The sequence of this T cell receptor beta chain was determined in a study of immune evolution from preneoplasia to lung adenocarcinoma. CDR1 GTSNPN and CDR2 SVGIG come from the germline V gene (reference sequence). V was pared by 4 bases and J by 3 bases, with 9 bases between. CDR3 length: 12 amino acids. TCRdb's table, derived via immunoSEQ multiplex PCR, lists solely in-frame clones and lacks some. The sample carries about 14,000 clones, 80% recorded once. Regarding this clone: What it recognizes is unknown.

Study results and caveats: Later-stage lesions appeared to have more T cells, more diversity, less clonality.

J is TRBJ1-2 and V is TRBV30; D is ambiguous. This receptor was obtained from a person aged 70 to 85 with lung adenocarcinoma. The sample taken for sequencing was FFPE minimally invasive lung adenocarcinoma tissue. DNA of the CDR3: TGTGCCTGGAAGTCAGAAGACTATGGCTACACCTTC. Its protein is CAWKSEDYGYTF.